Detailed here is one TCR beta chain. This record comes from a study of blood T cell repertoires in COVID-19. V shed 4 bases and J 7 bases; nucleotides not matched to a gene: 11. In germline, CDR1 is MDHEN, CDR2 SYDVKM. There are 15 residues in the CDR3. Sequenced by immunoSEQ multiplex PCR; TCRdb stores in-frame clones only, minus some. The table has 99,000 or so clones, approximately 80% seen once. This chain joins TRBV28 and TRBJ1-2; 8 bases align to TRBD1. The origin of this receptor is a man aged 55 to 69 with acute or convalescent COVID-19. The sequenced material came from peripheral blood. CDR3 nucleotide sequence: TGTGCCAGCAGTTCCTCAGGGGGCGGGATCGTTGGCTACACCTTC. Translating it yields CASSSSGGGIVGYTF.